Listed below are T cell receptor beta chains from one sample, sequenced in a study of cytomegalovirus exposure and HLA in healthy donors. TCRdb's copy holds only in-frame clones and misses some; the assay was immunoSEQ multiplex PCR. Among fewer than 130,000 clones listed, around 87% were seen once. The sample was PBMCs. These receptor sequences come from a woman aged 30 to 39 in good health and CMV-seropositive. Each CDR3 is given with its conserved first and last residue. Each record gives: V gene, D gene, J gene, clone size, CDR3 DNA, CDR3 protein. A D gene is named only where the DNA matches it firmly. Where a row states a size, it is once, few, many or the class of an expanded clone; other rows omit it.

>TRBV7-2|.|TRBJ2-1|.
TGTGCCAGCAGCTTAAGGCAGGGCCCCTACAATGAGCAGTTCTTC
CASSLRQGPYNEQFF
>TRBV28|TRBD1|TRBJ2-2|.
TGTGCCAGCAGAAAAGGGGGCCTAAGGACCGGGGAGCTGTTTTTT
CASRKGGLRTGELFF
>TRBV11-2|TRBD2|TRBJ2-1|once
TGTGCCAGCAGCTTAGGCGCTAGCGGGAGTGTAGGGGTAGAGTTCTTC
CASSLGASGSVGVEFF
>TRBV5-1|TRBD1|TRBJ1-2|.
TGCGCCAGCAGTTACCAGGGGGTTGGCTACACCTTC
CASSYQGVGYTF
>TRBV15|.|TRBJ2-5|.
TGTGCCACCAGCAGAGATCCGAGCGGGCCCTCCCCCCAGTACTTC
CATSRDPSGPSPQYF
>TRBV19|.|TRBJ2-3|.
TGTGCCAGTAGTATCAGCGCAGACTACACAGATACGCAGTATTTT
CASSISADYTDTQYF
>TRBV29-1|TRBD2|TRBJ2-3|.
TGCAGCGCAACCCTTGCGGGAGGGATAGATACGCAGTATTTT
CSATLAGGIDTQYF
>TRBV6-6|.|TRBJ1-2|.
TGTGCCAGCAGTAGAGAATATGGCTACACCTTC
CASSREYGYTF
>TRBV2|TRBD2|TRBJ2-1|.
TGTGCCAGCAGGGAGGTAGCGGGGCTTGAGGTGGATGAGCAGTTCTTC
CASREVAGLEVDEQFF
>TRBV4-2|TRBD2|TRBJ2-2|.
TGTGCCAGCAGCCAAGGCCCCAGCGGGAGTAACACCGGGGAGCTGTTTTTT
CASSQGPSGSNTGELFF
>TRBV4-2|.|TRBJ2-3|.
TGTGCCAGCAGCCCAACCCCAATGCAAGGCGGATATAGCACAGATACGCAGTATTTT
CASSPTPMQGGYSTDTQYF
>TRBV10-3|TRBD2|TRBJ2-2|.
TGTGCCATCAGTGAGGGAGCGGGGGGGCAAAGCGGGGAGCTGTTTTTT
CAISEGAGGQSGELFF
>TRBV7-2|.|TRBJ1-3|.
TGTGCCAGCAGCCCCCGGGGGACGGTGGGAGGAAACACCATATATTTT
CASSPRGTVGGNTIYF
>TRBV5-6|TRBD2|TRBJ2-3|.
TGTGCCAGCAGCTTGACTAGCGGGGGACCGCAGGATACGCAGTATTTT
CASSLTSGGPQDTQYF
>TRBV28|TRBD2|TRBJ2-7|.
TGTGCCAGCACAAAGGGAGGGTCGGCTACTTGGGGCTACGAGCAGTACTTC
CASTKGGSATWGYEQYF
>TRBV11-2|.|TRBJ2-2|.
TGTGCCAGCAGCTCGATTCGCCTAGTCACGGCCGGGGAGCTGTTTTTT
CASSSIRLVTAGELFF
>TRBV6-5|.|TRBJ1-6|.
TGTGCCAGCAGTTATTCCGGGACAACCCATTCACCCCTCCACTTT
CASSYSGTTHSPLHF
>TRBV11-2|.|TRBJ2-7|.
TGTGCCAGCAGCCCCCGACACACCTACGAGCAGTACTTC
CASSPRHTYEQYF
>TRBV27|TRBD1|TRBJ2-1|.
TGTGCCAGCAGTTTAGAGACAGGGGGCTACAATGAGCAGTTCTTC
CASSLETGGYNEQFF
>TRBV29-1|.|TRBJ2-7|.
TGCAGCGTTGAAGTGCCTATTCGGTACTTC
CSVEVPIRYF
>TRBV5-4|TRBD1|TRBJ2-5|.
TGTGCCAGCAGCTTGGTCGGGACAGCAGAGACCCAGTACTTC
CASSLVGTAETQYF
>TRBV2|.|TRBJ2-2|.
TGTGCCAGCAGTGATGTAAGAGCCGTGAACACCGGGGAGCTGTTTTTT
CASSDVRAVNTGELFF
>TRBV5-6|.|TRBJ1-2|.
TGTGCCAGCAGCCCCTGGACAGCTACCTATGGCTACACCTTC
CASSPWTATYGYTF
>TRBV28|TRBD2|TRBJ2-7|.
TGTGCCAGCTCCCGGATGGCTAGCGGGAGTTGGTCCTACGAGCAGTACTTC
CASSRMASGSWSYEQYF
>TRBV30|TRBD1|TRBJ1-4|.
TGTGCCTGGCCGGGACAGGGGGATCCTAATGAAAAACTGTTTTTT
CAWPGQGDPNEKLFF
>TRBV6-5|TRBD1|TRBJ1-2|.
TGTGCCAGCCAGGGGGGTAACTATGGCTACACCTTC
CASQGGNYGYTF
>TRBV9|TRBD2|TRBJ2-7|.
TGTGCCAGCAGCGTAGGTCGGGGGGGGTCCGAGCAGTACTTC
CASSVGRGGSEQYF
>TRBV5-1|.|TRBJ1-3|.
TGCGCCAGCAGCTTGACTGGTACCTCTGGAAACACCATATATTTT
CASSLTGTSGNTIYF
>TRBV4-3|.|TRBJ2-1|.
TGCGCCAGCAGCCAAGAAACGGGTACCCCATTTTACAATGAGCAGTTCTTC
CASSQETGTPFYNEQFF
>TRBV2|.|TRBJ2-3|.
TGTGCCAGTTCGGCGGAAAGCACAGATACGCAGTATTTT
CASSAESTDTQYF
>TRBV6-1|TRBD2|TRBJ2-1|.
TGTGCCAGCTCCCGACTAGCGGGAGTTACCAATGAGCAGTTCTTC
CASSRLAGVTNEQFF
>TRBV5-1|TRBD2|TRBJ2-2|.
TGCGCCAGCAGCTTGGGACTAGCCGTTAACACCGGGGAGCTGTTTTTT
CASSLGLAVNTGELFF
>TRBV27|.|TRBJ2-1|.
TGTGCCAGCAGTCTCCTAGGTGGGAGCTCCTACAATGAGCAGTTCTTC
CASSLLGGSSYNEQFF
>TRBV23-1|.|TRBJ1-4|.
TGCGCCAGCAGTCATTTGAGGGCAGGACCGACGAAAACTAATGAAAAACTGTTTTTT
CASSHLRAGPTKTNEKLFF
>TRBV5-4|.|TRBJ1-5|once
TGTGCCAGCAGCCATCAGGGGCCCAATCAGCCCCAGCATTTT
CASSHQGPNQPQHF
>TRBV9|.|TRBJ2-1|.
TGTGCCAGCAGCGTAGCTACAGCCACCCTTATCTCCTACAATGAGCAGTTCTTC
CASSVATATLISYNEQFF
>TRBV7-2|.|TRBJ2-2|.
TGTGCCAGCAGCAAAAGACACACGAACACCGGGGAGCTGTTTTTT
CASSKRHTNTGELFF
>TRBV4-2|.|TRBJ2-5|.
TGTGCCAGCAGCCAAGAATCGGGTATTGGGGAGACCCAGTACTTC
CASSQESGIGETQYF
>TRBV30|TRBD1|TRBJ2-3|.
TGTGCCTGGAGTGCCGGGACAGGGACAGCAGATACGCAGTATTTT
CAWSAGTGTADTQYF
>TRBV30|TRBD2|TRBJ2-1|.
TGTGCCTGGAGTGTGGGGCGGACTAGCGGGAGTAGAGAGCAGTTCTTC
CAWSVGRTSGSREQFF